The present entry profiles one T cell receptor (beta chain) with its context. Its antigen remains unknown. This specimen belongs to a study of neoadjuvant nivolumab and ipilimumab in lung cancer. Overall study findings and caveats: Pathologic regression was not significantly tied to TCR clonality. A small number of samples were TCR sequenced. From pretherapy to surgery, tumor richness and clonality rose with dual therapy.

The data were produced by immunoSEQ multiplex PCR, yet TCRdb's version contains in-frame clones alone and is incomplete. The sample lists approximately 17,000 clones; about 72% were seen once. Trimming at V came to 1 base and at J to 0 bases, leaving 3 bases not matched to a gene. The CDR3 consists of 16 residues. The V gene's germline CDR1 is LNHNV and CDR2 YYDKDF (reference sequence). The chain carries TRBV15 and TRBJ1-1; 9 nucleotides align to TRBD1. This TCR was sampled from an adult with non-small cell lung cancer. The sequencing here drew on tumor tissue, taken after neoadjuvant nivolumab, alone or with ipilimumab, at or shortly before surgery. The CDR3 region has the DNA TGTGCCACCAGCAGAGTAGGACAGGGGATGAACACTGAAGCTTTCTTT. It yields the protein CATSRVGQGMNTEAFF.